This TCR beta chain was obtained from a study of blood T cell repertoires in COVID-19. Study-level background: Sources were T cells, B-cell-depleted T cells, or PBMCs; the material itself was cDNA or gDNA.

Original analysis: Reference gene primer amplification gave nucleated cell count estimates. Sequenced by immunoSEQ multiplex PCR; TCRdb stores in-frame clones only, minus some. V and J calls and clone size are copied from that table; D and trimming were computed from the DNA. The data contain about 110,000 clones, around 74% of them singletons. Looked up from germline, CDR1 is MNHEY and CDR2 is SVGAGI. V was clipped by 7 bases and J by 4 bases, with 8 bases between them. CDR3 size: 12 residues. The sequence derives from a woman in her sixties or seventies with acute or convalescent COVID-19. Material for sequencing was peripheral blood. This chain connects TRBV6-5 to TRBJ1-5, with TRBD1 as a possible D gene (6 bases). As DNA, the CDR3 is TGTGCCAGCAACAGGGAAAATCAGCCCCAGCATTTT. This gives the protein CASNRENQPQHF.